This entry lists 11 T cell receptor beta chains sequenced from one sample in a study of shared clonotypes between healthy human individuals. TCRdb keeps only in-frame clones here, not all; method: immunoSEQ multiplex PCR. The sample holds over a million clones, roughly 96% seen once. What was sequenced was naive CD4+ T cells sorted from blood. Noted subset: CD45RA+ positively selected. These receptors originate from a man aged 25-45 years in good health.

In DNA form, the CDR3 reads TGTGCCAGCAGCCGTATCGAAGGGGGCTACACCTTC. Protein sequence: CASSRIEGGYTF. The chain combines TRBV2 with TRBJ1-2; D not resolved. Germline CDR1 and CDR2: SNHLY and FYNNEI. The length of the CDR3 is 12 residues. Trimming stripped 6 bases from V and 8 bases from J, with 13 bases between.

This chain links TRBV29-1 with TRBJ2-7; a possible D gene is TRBD1 (6 bases). This CDR3 comprises 12 residues. Germline CDR1 and CDR2: SQVTM and ANQGSEA. V lost 7 bases and J 2 bases, leaving 12 bases between the germline ends. The CDR3 nucleotides read TGCAGCGCCGAGGACAGAACCTACGAGCAGTACTTC. It codes for CSAEDRTYEQYF.

This clone was observed once. The chain carries TRBV2 and TRBJ2-7, with 8 bases lining up with TRBD2. V shed 3 bases and J 6 bases; nucleotides not matched to a gene: 19. The CDR3 extends over 18 amino acids. The germline gives CDR1 SNHLY, CDR2 FYNNEI. For the CDR3, the DNA is TGTGCCAGCAGTGACAGATGGTCGAGCGGGAGTTTTTTTGGCGAGCAGTACTTC. It yields the protein CASSDRWSSGSFFGEQYF.

The CDR3 sequence: CASSLEVTLEELFF. The CDR3 nucleotides read TGTGCCAGCAGCTTGGAGGTCACCTTGGAGGAGCTGTTTTTT. This chain joins TRBV5-4 and TRBJ2-2, with unresolved D. CDR3 size: 14 residues. Germline V gene sequence: CDR1 SGHNT, CDR2 YYREEE (reference sequence). The V gene lost 0 bases and the J gene lost 10 bases, with 13 bases spanning the gap.

Regarding this clone: Distinct nucleotide sequences in the sample also encode this CDR3. V gene TRBV5-6 combines with J gene TRBJ2-1; D ambiguous. Trimming took off 4 bases at V and 7 bases at J, with 9 bases between the two ends. Germline loops: CDR1 SGHDT, CDR2 YYEEEE. The CDR3 is 12 residues long. The CDR3 here is CASSPGENEQFF. The CDR3, as DNA: TGTGCCAGCAGCCCCGGAGAGAATGAGCAGTTCTTC.

The rearrangement uses TRBV5-4 and TRBJ2-5; 13 nucleotides match TRBD2. Germline V gene lookup returns CDR1 SGHNT and CDR2 YYREEE (reference sequence). The CDR3 has 16 amino acids. V gave up 4 bases and J gave up 7 bases; unmatched junction bases: 10. This CDR3 is CASSLGLAGSVTTQYF. The CDR3 DNA reads as TGTGCCAGCAGCCTGGGACTAGCGGGATCCGTGACGACCCAGTACTTC.

This clone has only a few counts. CDR3 protein: CASSELAGLFETQYF. The CDR3 region has the DNA TGTGCCAGCAGCGAGTTAGCGGGGTTGTTCGAGACCCAGTACTTC. This sequence joins TRBV7-2 and TRBJ2-5; 8 bases are shared with TRBD2. V lost 5 bases and J lost 5; bases outside the gene matches: 10. The CDR3 length is 15 residues. The V gene's germline CDR1 is SGHTA and CDR2 FQGNSA.

The chain carries TRBV28 and TRBJ1-2; D is perhaps TRBD1 (5 bases). This CDR3 has 15 amino acids. In germline, CDR1 is MDHEN, CDR2 SYDVKM. V shed 6 bases and J shed 3 bases, with 17 bases lying between them. The CDR3 bases are TGTGCCAGCAGCTCACGGCCAGGGCTGCACTATGGCTACACCTTC. It translates to CASSSRPGLHYGYTF.

Worth noting for this clone: This specimen includes other DNA sequences encoding the same CDR3. The chain couples TRBV7-2 to TRBJ2-3, with 7 bases lining up with TRBD1. This CDR3 region has 14 residues. Trimming removed 2 bases from V and 4 bases from J; junction bases left unmatched: 3. Germline V gene sequence: CDR1 SGHTA, CDR2 FQGNSA. DNA for the CDR3: TGTGCCAGCAGCTTAAGGCAGGGGGCAGATACGCAGTATTTT. This codes for CASSLRQGADTQYF.

V and J are TRBV9 and TRBJ2-7; 13 nucleotides align to TRBD2. Germline V gene data show CDR1 as SGDLS and CDR2 as YYNGEE. The CDR3 consists of 15 residues. V gave up 4 bases and J gave up 3 bases; unmatched junction bases: 4. CDR3 amino acids: CASSFGTSGNYEQYF. The CDR3 nucleotides read TGTGCCAGCAGCTTTGGGACTAGCGGGAACTACGAGCAGTACTTC.

The gene calls are TRBV6-1 and TRBJ1-5; D might be TRBD1 (6 bases). Between the trimmed V and J ends, which lost 4 bases and 0 bases, there was a span of 13 bases. The CDR3 totals 16 residues. Per germline, CDR1 MNHNS and CDR2 SASEGT. CDR3 nucleotides: TGTGCCAGCAGTGTCCGGGACAACCATAGCAATCAGCCCCAGCATTTT. This codes for CASSVRDNHSNQPQHF.